The present TCR beta chain was sequenced within a study of CD8 T cells in Susac syndrome (dated by TCRdb to the late 2010s). Some background on the complete study: Of the Susac syndrome patients who were sequenced, eight were in clinical remission while roughly 6 had clinically active disease. At blood withdrawal, Susac syndrome patients were either therapy-naive, taking corticosteroids (in some cases with IVIg as well), or taking IVIg alone. The study used repertoire sequencing to test whether antigen drove CD8+ T cell activation and differentiation in Susac syndrome.

Peripheral blood CD8+ and CD4+ T cells from healthy donors, Susac syndrome patients and multiple sclerosis patients were profiled using high-throughput TCR beta sequencing. The Susac syndrome patients fulfilled recently defined diagnostic criteria for definite or probable disease. Bulk CD8+ and CD4+ T cells were purified by magnetic negative isolation, while CD8+ TEMRA cells were enriched using FACS. Blood was collected in EDTA tubes and processed within 24 hours, with PBMCs isolated through density gradient centrifugation. PBMCs intended for TCR sequencing were frozen in liquid nitrogen and were later thawed in a 37 degrees C water bath. The sorted or isolated CD4+, CD8+ and CD8+ TEMRA cells reached a purity of at least 90%. Comment on this clonotype: The clone's antigen remains unknown. No much larger clone exists at a distance of one base, and base qualities are not known.

Study-wide findings and limitations: The CD4+ T cell repertoire of patients with Susac syndrome showed no detectable clonal expansion. The number of individuals in the TCR sequencing and HLA analysis was acknowledged as relatively small.

RNA was extracted using the RNeasy kit, and roughly 0.45 to 1 microgram was reverse transcribed with random hexamers. The immunoSEQ multiplex PCR assay, which covers 54 Vbeta and 13 Jbeta segments, was used to amplify TCR beta CDR3 regions. To correct PCR amplification bias, a synthetic template baseline was used for both primer optimization and computational correction. In the authors' own workflow: Reads were annotated to V, D and J genes per IMGT and analyzed with immunoSEQ Analyzer, keeping only productive sequences. To calculate clonality, Shannon entropy was normalized by log2 of the number of productive unique sequences and then subtracted from one. For each patient and control, public and private clones were evaluated among the 100 most prevalent clones. Susac-specific clones were defined as absent from healthy and MS cohorts, 1052 published viral clones and other ImmuneACCESS disease sequences. TCRdb handled the public reads itself, with Q25 trimming in fastp and clone calling in MiXCR, and kept productive beta chains. Each entry is one CDR3 protein sequence, shown with its most common DNA and genes. The V and J calls here are based on TCRdb, not the publication. The sample table holds roughly 140,000 distinct CDR3 sequences, of which 85% to 95% were seen once. The ten biggest clones cover approximately 0.17% of the sample.

CDR1 and CDR2 were assigned from the germline V gene as SGHTA and FQGTGA. Including the terminal cysteine and phenylalanine, the CDR3 comprises 15 residues. Solely the CDR3 DNA is kept, with 45 bases framed from the first base. The germline ends are 18 bases apart after V is trimmed by 5 bases and J by 7 bases. This sequence originates from a human donor with Susac syndrome. The source material was CD4+ T cells from PBMCs. The chain employs TRBV7-3 and TRBJ2-1; TRBD1 is a weak D gene call, 6 bases matching. The DNA sequence is as follows: TGTGCCAGCAGCGCCAAACACAGGGATTTAAATGAGCAGTTCTTC. This encodes CASSAKHRDLNEQFF.